Following are 27 T cell receptor beta chains from one sample sequenced in a study of a mutant IDH1 vaccine in newly diagnosed glioma. Time point in this sample: week 35, safety follow-up. What each vaccine dose contained was 300 ug of mutant IDH1 20-mer peptide, accompanied by topical imiquimod. No antigens are known for them. TCRdb's copy holds only in-frame clones and misses some; the assay was immunoSEQ multiplex PCR. The table includes over 30,000 clones, roughly 80% detected once. The specimen was PBMCs, collected from a glioma patient whose treatment included an IDH1 peptide vaccine. The receptor source for this set is a woman aged 25 to 39 with glioma. Some clones in this sample may be carry-over from other donors' samples.

Note on this clone: One junction end disagrees with the germline gene, perhaps due to a read error. The rearrangement links TRBV27 to TRBJ1-4; perhaps TRBD1 as D (5 bases). This CDR3 comprises 12 residues. Germline CDR1 and CDR2: MNHEY and SMNVEV (reference sequence). The CDR3, as DNA: TGTGCCAGCAAAACAAAGGCCGGGGCATACCTTTTT. Translation gives CASKTKAGAYLF.

The V call is TRBV30, the J call TRBJ2-1; tentatively, D is TRBD2 (6 bases). Germline V lookup: CDR1 GTSNPN, CDR2 SVGIG (reference sequence). The ends were cut back, 0 bases at V and 0 bases at J, with 21 bases in the middle. The CDR3 sequence is 19 residues long. The CDR3 nucleotides are TGTGCCTGGAGTGTGGAGGGCAGGACCCGCTTAAGCTCCTACAATGAGCAGTTCTTC. Protein product: CAWSVEGRTRLSSYNEQFF.

This clone has only one observation. DNA for the CDR3: TGTGCCTGGAGTGTGCCCCACGACAGATTAAAACTGTTTTTT. Translated: CAWSVPHDRLKLFF. The chain uses TRBV30 and TRBJ1-4; D may be TRBD1 (5 bases). The germline V and J ends were trimmed by 0 bases and 10 bases, with 15 bases remaining between them. The germline V gene encodes CDR1 GTSNPN and CDR2 SVGIG (reference sequence). The CDR3 runs to 14 residues.

The rearrangement uses TRBV7-2 and TRBJ1-1; no definite D call. Germline CDR1 SGHTA, CDR2 FQGNSA. This CDR3 has 14 residues. The V end was cut by 8 bases, the J end by 1 base, with 14 bases between. CDR3 protein: CASVPPAPNTEAFF. In DNA, the CDR3 is TGTGCCAGCGTGCCGCCGGCACCGAACACTGAAGCTTTCTTT.

The chain is built from TRBV7-3 and TRBJ2-7, with D hard to call. Trimming stripped 5 bases from V and 0 bases from J, with 11 bases between. CDR3 length: 14 amino acids. Germline V gene data show CDR1 as SGHTA and CDR2 as FQGTGA. The CDR3 region is CASSRRPSSYEQYF. The CDR3 nucleotides are TGTGCCAGCAGCCGGCGACCCTCCTCCTACGAGCAGTACTTC.

V gene TRBV10-3 combines with J gene TRBJ1-1, with TRBD1 matching 8 bases. Germline V gives CDR1 ENHRY, CDR2 SYGVKD. The V segment lost 0 bases and the J segment 3 bases; nucleotides outside the gene matches: 9. This CDR3 spans 17 amino acids. CDR3 nucleotides: TGTGCCATCAGTGAGTCGAGACAGGGGATGTTAGACACTGAAGCTTTCTTT. The encoded protein is CAISESRQGMLDTEAFF.

V and J are TRBV6-5 and TRBJ2-5, with D maybe TRBD1 (6 bases). Trimming shortened V by 6 bases and J by 2 bases, and 10 bases separated the two germline ends. Germline CDR1 MNHEY, CDR2 SVGAGI. The CDR3 extends over 13 amino acids. CDR3 amino acids: CASSRTVQETQYF. The CDR3 DNA follows: TGTGCCAGCAGCCGGACAGTTCAAGAGACCCAGTACTTC.

The J gene is TRBJ2-3, the V gene TRBV5-6; tentatively, D is TRBD2 (6 bases). V was clipped by 0 bases and J by 5 bases, with 16 bases between them. Per germline, CDR1 SGHDT and CDR2 YYEEEE. CDR3 length: 16 residues. In nucleotides, the CDR3 is TGTGCCAGCAGCTTGGGTGGGACTCCCACACAAGATACGCAGTATTTT. This encodes CASSLGGTPTQDTQYF.

V is TRBV6-6 and J is TRBJ1-4; D is uncertain. Germline assignment: CDR1 MNHNY and CDR2 SVGAGI (reference sequence). V dropped 4 bases and J dropped 6 bases, with 15 bases sitting between them. The CDR3 has 15 amino acids. DNA for the CDR3: TGTGCCAGCAGTTGGGCCTCCATGGCGGATGAAAAACTGTTTTTT. Its translation is CASSWASMADEKLFF.

For the CDR3, the DNA is TGTGCCAGCAGGGGACAGGGAGTAAATGAAAAACTGTTTTTT. It encodes CASRGQGVNEKLFF. The rearrangement links TRBV2 to TRBJ1-4, with 9 nucleotides matching TRBD1. The length of the CDR3 is 14 residues. The junction had 4 bases not matched to a gene; V was cut back by 6 bases and J by 5 bases. Per germline, CDR1 SNHLY and CDR2 FYNNEI.

The chain employs TRBV28 and TRBJ2-7, with a tentative D call TRBD2 (6 bases). Germline V gene sequence: CDR1 MDHEN, CDR2 SYDVKM. Trimming left V 5 bases short and J 3 bases short, with 17 bases between. CDR3 size: 15 residues. CDR3 sequence reads: CASSPRGGIHYEQYF. The CDR3 DNA reads TGTGCCAGCAGTCCACGTGGAGGGATACACTACGAGCAGTACTTC.

There are a few counts of this clone. The chain has TRBV6-1 and TRBJ2-3, with D uncertain. The ends were cut back, 6 bases at V and 1 base at J, with 2 bases in the middle. CDR1 and CDR2 from the germline V gene are MNHNS and SASEGT. The CDR3 length is 11 residues. The CDR3 here is CASRRTDTQYF. The CDR3 DNA sequence: TGTGCCAGCAGGCGCACAGATACGCAGTATTTT.

V is TRBV5-1 and J is TRBJ2-5; 9 bases are a match to TRBD1. V was clipped by 0 bases and J by 5 bases; unmatched bases: 5. This CDR3 is 15 amino acids long. Germline V gene sequence: CDR1 SGHRS, CDR2 YFSETQ. The CDR3 sequence: CASSLGTGTGETQYF. CDR3 in DNA: TGCGCCAGCAGCTTGGGGACAGGGACAGGGGAGACCCAGTACTTC. The full variable domain, rest sourced from reference TRBV5-1 and TRBJ2-5, is KAGVTQTPRYLIKTRGQQVTLSCSPISGHRSVSWYQQTPGQGLQFLFEYFSETQRNKGNFPGRFSGRQFSNSRSEMNVSTLELGDSALYLCASSLGTGTGETQYFGPGTRLLVL.

The chain has TRBV19 and TRBJ1-3, with a tentative D call TRBD1 (6 bases). The CDR3 contains 15 residues. Germline assignment: CDR1 LNHDA and CDR2 SQIVND (reference sequence). V shed 5 bases and J shed 3 bases, with 14 bases lying between them. CDR3 in amino acids: CASSSWTVIGNTIYF. The CDR3, as DNA: TGTGCCAGTAGTTCCTGGACAGTCATTGGAAACACCATATATTTT.

This chain uses TRBV4-1 with TRBJ1-2; D is ambiguous. The germline gives CDR1 MGHRA, CDR2 YSYEKL. The CDR3 runs to 15 residues. The V gene lost 0 bases and the J gene lost 1 base, with 9 bases spanning the gap. CDR3 DNA sequence: TGCGCCAGCAGCCAAGATAACAGCAATAACTATGGCTACACCTTC. Translation: CASSQDNSNNYGYTF.

The chain couples TRBV5-4 to TRBJ2-4; D is possibly TRBD1 or TRBD2 (7 bases each). The germline V and J ends were trimmed by 3 bases and 7 bases, with 14 bases remaining between them. The CDR3 covers 14 residues. Germline V lookup: CDR1 SGHNT, CDR2 YYREEE (reference sequence). The DNA of the CDR3 is TGTGCCAGCAGCTCCACCCAGGGGGGGAACATTCAGTACTTC. Translating gives CASSSTQGGNIQYF. The whole variable domain, filled in from reference TRBV5-4 and TRBJ2-4, reads ETGVTQSPTHLIKTRGQQVTLRCSSQSGHNTVSWYQQALGQGPQFIFQYYREEENGRGNFPPRFSGLQFPNYSSELNVNALELDDSALYLCASSSTQGGNIQYFGAGTRLSVL.

The chain combines TRBV30 with TRBJ2-5; 15 bases line up with TRBD2. Gene TRBJ2-7 matches the end of the DNA better, so the J call may be wrong. CDR1 is GTSNPN and CDR2 is SVGIG in the germline V gene (reference sequence). The CDR3 loop spans 18 amino acids. The CDR3, as DNA: TGTGCCTGGAGGGACACGGGACTAGCGGGAGGAAAGACCTACGAGCAGTACTTC. Amino acid sequence: CAWRDTGLAGGKTYEQYF.

This clone is a singleton in its sample. The chain recombines TRBV15 with TRBJ1-1; 9 bases are a match to TRBD1. The V segment lost 6 bases and the J segment 1 base; nucleotides outside the gene matches: 9. Looked up from germline, CDR1 is LNHNV and CDR2 is YYDKDF (reference sequence). The CDR3 is made up of 16 amino acids. The DNA for the CDR3 is TGTGCCACCAGACGACAGGGGGAAAGTCGGAACACTGAAGCTTTCTTT. This gives the protein CATRRQGESRNTEAFF.

This clone appeared a single time. The gene calls are TRBV27 and TRBJ2-7, with no clear D. Germline CDR1 is MNHEY and CDR2 is SMNVEV (reference sequence). This CDR3 has 14 residues. Trimming stripped 3 bases from V and 3 bases from J, with 12 bases between. CDR3 bases: TGTGCCAGCAGTTTCAGTGGGGTGTTCTACGAGCAGTACTTC. It yields the protein CASSFSGVFYEQYF.

This rearrangement joins TRBV5-4 to TRBJ2-7; 11 bases match TRBD2. This CDR3 region has 16 residues. CDR1 and CDR2 from the germline V gene are SGHNT and YYREEE (reference sequence). V was clipped by 4 bases and J by 8 bases; unmatched bases: 14. This CDR3 is CASSTDVAGGLRQQYF. The CDR3 nucleotides read TGTGCCAGCAGCACCGATGTAGCGGGAGGGCTACGCCAGCAGTACTTC.

The chain is built from TRBV4-2 and TRBJ2-4; 8 bases align to TRBD2. CDR1 and CDR2 from the germline V gene are LGHNA and YNFKEQ. Trimming cost V 0 bases and J 1 base; bases outside gene matches: 11. This CDR3 region has 19 residues. The CDR3 here is CASSQDRGGTDLAKNIQYF. The CDR3 region has the DNA TGTGCCAGCAGCCAAGATCGGGGGGGAACTGACCTCGCCAAAAACATTCAGTACTTC.

The genes are TRBV30 and TRBJ1-5; the D is unclear. Germline V gene data show CDR1 as GTSNPN and CDR2 as SVGIG (reference sequence). The CDR3 loop spans 12 amino acids. Deletions cut 2 bases from V and 0 bases from J, with 2 bases between. DNA for the CDR3: TGTGCCTGGAGTTATAGCAATCAGCCCCAGCATTTT. Its translation is CAWSYSNQPQHF. Filled out from reference TRBV30 and TRBJ1-5, the complete variable domain reads SQTIHQWPATLVQPVGSPLSLECTVEGTSNPNLYWYRQAAGRGLQLLFYSVGIGQISSEVPQNLSASRPQDRQFILSSKKLLLSDSGFYLCAWSYSNQPQHFGDGTRLSIL.

This chain connects TRBV12-5 to TRBJ1-2; 7 positions match TRBD1. Per the germline V gene, CDR1 is LGHNT and CDR2 is FRNRAP. Trimming at V came to 4 bases and at J to 6 bases, leaving 17 bases not matched to a gene. The CDR3 is made up of 17 amino acids. CDR3 region: CASGSGFKQGLNDGYTF. The CDR3 DNA follows: TGTGCTAGTGGTTCGGGTTTTAAACAGGGGTTGAATGATGGCTACACCTTC. Looking up the rest from reference TRBV12-5 and TRBJ1-2 gives the full variable domain: DARVTQTPRHKVTEMGQEVTMRCQPILGHNTVFWYRQTMMQGLELLAYFRNRAPLDDSGMPKDRFSAEMPDATLATLKIQPSEPRDSAVYFCASGSGFKQGLNDGYTFGSGTRLTVV.

This clone was counted a few times. The chain links TRBV6-5 to TRBJ1-1; D gene unclear. CDR3 length equals 12 residues. Germline CDR1 is MNHEY and CDR2 is SVGAGI. The germline V and J ends were trimmed by 6 bases and 1 base, with 6 bases remaining between them. CDR3: CASRAGNTEAFF. As DNA, the CDR3 is TGTGCCAGCAGGGCAGGGAACACTGAAGCTTTCTTT.

The V gene is TRBV30, the J gene TRBJ1-2, with TRBD1 matching over 9 bases. Trimming at V came to 7 bases and at J to 7 bases, leaving 19 bases not matched to a gene. Germline CDR1 is GTSNPN and CDR2 is SVGIG (reference sequence). The CDR3 runs to 16 residues. This chain's CDR3 is CASHPTGDRGSVGYTF. DNA of the CDR3: TGTGCCTCTCACCCCACCGGTGACAGGGGGTCGGTTGGCTACACCTTC.

The genes are TRBV5-1 and TRBJ2-6, with D tentatively TRBD2 (7 bases). Deletions cut 4 bases from V and 2 bases from J, with 13 bases between. Per germline, CDR1 SGHRS and CDR2 YFSETQ. The CDR3 consists of 16 residues. The DNA for the CDR3 is TGCGCCAGCAGCCGCTTAGGGGGGGCTGGGGCCAACGTCCTGACTTTC. Residues: CASSRLGGAGANVLTF.

The chain recombines TRBV5-1 with TRBJ2-7; D ambiguous. V shed 0 bases and J shed 2 bases, with 12 bases lying between them. Germline CDR1 SGHRS, CDR2 YFSETQ. The CDR3 contains 15 residues. Written as DNA, the CDR3 is TGCGCCAGCAGCTTGGAGTTAGGGCCCCCCTACGAGCAGTACTTC. Protein product: CASSLELGPPYEQYF.